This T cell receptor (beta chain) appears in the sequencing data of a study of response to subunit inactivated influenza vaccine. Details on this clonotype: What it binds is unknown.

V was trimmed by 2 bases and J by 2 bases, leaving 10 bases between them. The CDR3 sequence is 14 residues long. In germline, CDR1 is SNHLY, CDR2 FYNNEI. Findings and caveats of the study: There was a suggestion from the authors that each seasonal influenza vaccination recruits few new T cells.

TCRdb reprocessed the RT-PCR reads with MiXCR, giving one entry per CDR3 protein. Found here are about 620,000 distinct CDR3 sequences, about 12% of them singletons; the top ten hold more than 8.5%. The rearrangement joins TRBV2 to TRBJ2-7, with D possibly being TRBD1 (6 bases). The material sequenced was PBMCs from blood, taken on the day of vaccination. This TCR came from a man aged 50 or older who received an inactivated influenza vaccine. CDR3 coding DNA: TGTGCCAGCAGTGAATTGGACAGCCCCTACGAGCAGTACTTC. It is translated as CASSELDSPYEQYF.